The 16 T cell receptor beta chains given below trace back to one sample, sequenced in a study of cytomegalovirus exposure and HLA in healthy donors. 13 Jbeta primers and 60 Vbeta primers were used for the PCR. This table comes from immunoSEQ multiplex PCR, and its TCRdb copy is limited to in-frame clones, with some not included. In the table there are about 160,000 clones, roughly 84% of which are singletons. The sequenced material came from PBMCs. Receptors originate from a man younger than 35 in good health and CMV-seropositive.

The V and J genes are TRBV4-3 and TRBJ1-2, with a tentative D call TRBD1 (5 bases). With 1 base removed from V and 4 bases from J, the gap between germline ends came to 13 bases. The length of the CDR3 is 15 residues. In germline, CDR1 is LGHNA, CDR2 YSLEER. CDR3 sequence: CASSQAGPFVYGYTF. In DNA form, the CDR3 reads TGCGCCAGCAGCCAAGCAGGGCCGTTCGTCTATGGCTACACCTTC.

V and J are TRBV5-4 and TRBJ2-7; 7 bases map to TRBD1. Germline-derived CDR1 and CDR2 are SGHNT and YYREEE (reference sequence). This CDR3 is 14 amino acids long. With 3 bases clipped from V and 6 bases from J, the junction kept 9 bases outside the gene matches. This CDR3 is CASSYRQGVREQYF. CDR3 sequence (DNA): TGTGCCAGCAGCTACAGACAGGGCGTCCGCGAGCAGTACTTC. Complete variable domain (other parts from reference TRBV5-4 and TRBJ2-7): ETGVTQSPTHLIKTRGQQVTLRCSSQSGHNTVSWYQQALGQGPQFIFQYYREEENGRGNFPPRFSGLQFPNYSSELNVNALELDDSALYLCASSYRQGVREQYFGPGTRLTVT.

The chain couples TRBV13 to TRBJ1-1; D might be TRBD1 (5 bases). The CDR3 is made up of 12 amino acids. V was trimmed by 1 base and J by 8 bases, leaving 8 bases between them. Germline CDR1 reads PRHDT; CDR2 reads FYEKMQ (reference sequence). Here the CDR3 reads CASSLDWTEAFF. In DNA, the CDR3 is TGTGCCAGCAGCTTAGACTGGACAGAAGCTTTCTTT.

Turning to this clone: The junction does not match germline at one end; this may be a read error. The CDR3 DNA reads TGTGCCAGCAGCTTAGCAGGGACAGGGAACAGTCAGTACTTC. Translating gives CASSLAGTGNSQYF. V gene TRBV7-2 combines with J gene TRBJ2-4; TRBD1 matches 9 bases. CDR1 SGHTA and CDR2 FQGNSA come from the germline V gene. The CDR3 loop spans 14 amino acids.

Worth noting for this clone: Other DNA sequences in the sample encode the same CDR3. The CDR3 spells CATSREGTGYEQYF. DNA of the CDR3: TGTGCCACCAGCAGGGAAGGGACAGGGTACGAGCAGTACTTC. The V gene is TRBV15, the J gene TRBJ2-7, with 9 bases aligning to TRBD1. V trimming: 3 bases; J trimming: 4 bases; junction bases outside the gene matches: 4. The CDR3 length is 14 residues. Germline CDR1 reads LNHNV; CDR2 reads YYDKDF (reference sequence).

The chain's CDR3 is CASSEGVSGYTF. For the CDR3, the DNA is TGTGCCAGCAGTGAAGGTGTCAGTGGCTACACCTTC. V is TRBV2 and J is TRBJ1-2, with D unclear. The V gene's germline CDR1 is SNHLY and CDR2 FYNNEI. V was clipped by 1 base and J by 7 bases, with 7 bases between them. The CDR3 length is 12 residues.

This chain connects TRBV4-2 to TRBJ2-3; 10 nucleotides match TRBD1. CDR3 length equals 16 residues. Per the germline V gene, CDR1 is LGHNA and CDR2 is YNFKEQ. The V segment lost 4 bases and the J segment 1 base; nucleotides outside the gene matches: 5. The CDR3 region has the DNA TGTGCCAGCAGCCCTCTAGGGACAGGGGGCACAGATACGCAGTATTTT. Translation gives CASSPLGTGGTDTQYF.

The chain's CDR3 is CASSVGLAGGVETQYF. In DNA form, the CDR3 reads TGTGCCAGCAGCGTGGGACTAGCGGGGGGCGTCGAGACCCAGTACTTC. The chain employs TRBV9 and TRBJ2-5; 15 positions match TRBD2. V was pared by 2 bases and J by 5 bases, with 4 bases of the junction left unmatched. CDR1 SGDLS and CDR2 YYNGEE come from the germline V gene. The CDR3 covers 16 residues.

This clone was found a few times. The chain couples TRBV4-3 to TRBJ2-2, with 13 bases lining up with TRBD2. The length of the CDR3 is 18 residues. CDR1 LGHNA and CDR2 YSLEER come from the germline V gene. The V segment lost 1 base and the J segment 7 bases; nucleotides outside the gene matches: 9. Here the CDR3 reads CASSQAPLAGGPNGELFF. The CDR3 DNA reads TGCGCCAGCAGCCAAGCACCACTAGCGGGGGGGCCTAACGGGGAGCTGTTTTTT.

The table lists this clone with a count of one. The CDR3 reads CASGFQGNNSPLHF. The DNA for the CDR3 is TGTGCTAGTGGTTTTCAGGGAAATAATTCACCCCTCCACTTT. The chain employs TRBV12-5 and TRBJ1-6, with a tentative D call TRBD1 (5 bases). Germline V gives CDR1 LGHNT, CDR2 FRNRAP. The CDR3 runs to 14 residues. The V and J ends lost 3 bases and 5 bases respectively, with 8 bases between them.

The V and J genes are TRBV4-3 and TRBJ1-1; a possible D gene is TRBD1 (5 bases). CDR1 is LGHNA, CDR2 YSLEER, per germline. V dropped 0 bases and J dropped 4 bases, with 9 bases sitting between them. The CDR3 covers 14 residues. Here the CDR3 DNA reads TGCGCCAGCAGCCAAGACAGGGTGGGCACTGAAGCTTTCTTT. Translating gives CASSQDRVGTEAFF.

The rearrangement uses TRBV6-1 and TRBJ1-4; 9 bases are a match to TRBD1. This CDR3 has 17 residues. CDR1 is MNHNS, CDR2 SASEGT, per germline. V lost 1 base to trimming and J lost 3 bases; unmatched junction nucleotides: 6. Here the CDR3 DNA reads TGTGCCAGCAGTGAAGAGGGACAGGGCGGTTCTAATGAAAAACTGTTTTTT. Encoded protein: CASSEEGQGGSNEKLFF.

The chain couples TRBV6-1 to TRBJ2-5, with TRBD2 identical over 9 bases. The CDR3 covers 15 residues. V was clipped by 5 bases and J by 4 bases; unmatched bases: 8. CDR1 is MNHNS and CDR2 is SASEGT in the germline V gene. The chain's CDR3 is CASSNGGLAIETQYF. DNA of the CDR3: TGTGCCAGCAGTAATGGGGGACTAGCCATAGAGACCCAGTACTTC.

V and J are TRBV6-5 and TRBJ1-6, with 9 bases that match TRBD1. The length of the CDR3 is 15 residues. With 2 bases clipped from V and 7 bases from J, the junction kept 3 bases outside the gene matches. The germline V gene encodes CDR1 MNHEY and CDR2 SVGAGI. The CDR3 DNA reads TGTGCCAGCAGTTACCGACAGGGGGGGAATTCACCCCTCCACTTT. Translation gives CASSYRQGGNSPLHF.

The chain has TRBV6-5 and TRBJ1-1, with 8 bases matching TRBD1. The CDR3 has 14 amino acids. The J segment lost 11 bases and the V segment lost 0 bases, leaving 8 bases of the junction unmatched. Germline loops: CDR1 MNHEY, CDR2 SVGAGI. Here the CDR3 reads CASSYSRQGAGAFF. DNA for the CDR3: TGTGCCAGCAGTTACTCGAGGCAGGGGGCAGGGGCTTTCTTT.

This clone was counted a single time. The chain recombines TRBV10-2 with TRBJ2-7; TRBD2 matches at 8 bases. The CDR3 length is 16 residues. J gave up 1 base and V 5 bases, and 10 bases lay outside the gene matches. CDR1 WSHSY and CDR2 SAAADI come from the germline V gene. The CDR3 DNA is TGCGCCAGCAGTCCTCGGGCTAGCGGGCTGTCCTACGAGCAGTACTTC. Translating it yields CASSPRASGLSYEQYF.